This T cell receptor beta chain is drawn from a study of blood T cell repertoires in COVID-19. Study-level background: Researchers got acute and convalescent COVID-19 samples from the United States, Italy and Spain.

The protocol was immunoSEQ multiplex PCR, while the TCRdb copy is restricted to in-frame clones and leaves out a portion. The table records some 95,000 clones, approximately 90% of them present only once. The junction had 5 bases not matched to a gene; V was cut back by 5 bases and J by 2 bases. The CDR3 contains 15 residues. Germline CDR1 reads LNHDA; CDR2 reads SQIVND (reference sequence). Sequencing was done on a sample of peripheral blood. The TCR originated in a human donor with active COVID-19. The donor label of this sample is uncertain. This chain joins TRBV19 and TRBJ2-2; TRBD2 agrees at 7 bases. In nucleotides, the CDR3 is TGTGCCAGTAGTTCGAGGACTAGTAACACCGGGGAGCTGTTTTTT. It yields the protein CASSSRTSNTGELFF.